These 14 T cell receptor beta chains originate from one sample sequenced in a study of T cell responses to AZD1222 COVID-19 vaccine. Repertoires were generated with immunoSEQ multiplex PCR, while TCRdb's copy carries only in-frame clones and drops some. The table has about 110,000 clones, roughly 90% seen once. The source was peripheral blood, collected on day 0 of AZD1222 vaccination. The receptor set was obtained from an adult in good health.

The gene calls are TRBV11-2 and TRBJ2-7; a weak D match, TRBD2 (6 bases). CDR1 is SGHAT and CDR2 is FQNNGV in the germline V gene. This CDR3 is 14 amino acids long. Trimming stripped 3 bases from V and 2 bases from J, with 11 bases between. CDR3 region: CASSLGGRPYEQYV. As DNA, the CDR3 is TGTGCCAGCAGCTTGGGGGGAAGACCCTACGAGCAGTACGTC.

This rearrangement joins TRBV2 to TRBJ2-3; D may be TRBD1 (6 bases). Trimming left V 6 bases short and J 1 base short, with 17 bases between. The CDR3 extends over 16 amino acids. Germline V gene lookup returns CDR1 SNHLY and CDR2 FYNNEI. CDR3 DNA sequence: TGTGCCAGCAGGAAAGGTGTTGCAGGGGGCACAGATACGCAGTATTTT. This encodes CASRKGVAGGTDTQYF.

This sequence joins TRBV9 and TRBJ2-3; 10 bases map to TRBD2. V shed 0 bases, J shed 4 bases, and the junction held 8 bases outside the gene matches. CDR3 length: 17 residues. CDR1 is SGDLS and CDR2 is YYNGEE in the germline V gene. CDR3 DNA: TGTGCCAGCAGCGTAGGGCCAGCGGGAGGGAAGGCAGATACGCAGTATTTT. Its protein is CASSVGPAGGKADTQYF. The full variable domain, rest sourced from reference TRBV9 and TRBJ2-3, is DSGVTQTPKHLITATGQRVTLRCSPRSGDLSVYWYQQSLDQGLQFLIQYYNGEERAKGNILERFSAQQFPDLHSELNLSSLELGDSALYFCASSVGPAGGKADTQYFGPGTRLTVL.

This clone was counted once. The chain combines TRBV7-9 with TRBJ2-1, with a weak D call TRBD1 (5 bases). The CDR3 is 16 amino acids. The V gene lost 2 bases and the J gene lost 0 bases, with 11 bases spanning the gap. From germline, CDR1 is SEHNR and CDR2 FQNEAQ (reference sequence). The CDR3 DNA follows: TGTGCCAGCAGCTTACGGCAGGGTGGCTCCTACAATGAGCAGTTCTTC. It specifies CASSLRQGGSYNEQFF.

The chain recombines TRBV6-5 with TRBJ1-2; D perhaps matches TRBD1 (6 bases). Trimming pared 5 bases from V and 3 bases from J, leaving 16 bases between. The V gene's germline CDR1 is MNHEY and CDR2 SVGAGI. The CDR3 is 15 amino acids. Written as DNA, the CDR3 is TGTGCCAGCAGTCGGGGGTGGTCAGGGGACTATGGCTACACCTTC. Protein sequence: CASSRGWSGDYGYTF.

The V gene is TRBV2, the J gene TRBJ2-5; perhaps D is TRBD1 or TRBD2 (5 bases each). The germline CDR1 and CDR2 sequences are SNHLY and FYNNEI. This CDR3 is 11 amino acids long. Trimming cost V 8 bases and J 4 bases, with 8 bases left between them. The CDR3 DNA reads TGTGCCAGCGGGGGAAGAGAGACCCAGTACTTC. The encoded protein is CASGGRETQYF.

V gene TRBV7-3 combines with J gene TRBJ1-2, with D possibly TRBD1 on 5 matching bases. The germline V gene encodes CDR1 SGHTA and CDR2 FQGTGA. This CDR3 region has 13 residues. V was clipped by 8 bases and J by 1 base, with 11 bases between them. The CDR3 DNA sequence: TGTGCCAGCTTACCAGACAGTAACTATGGCTACACCTTC. Its translation: CASLPDSNYGYTF.

In this sample, this clone turned up once. V usage is TRBV6-5 and J usage is TRBJ1-2; no reliable D call. Trimming removed 6 bases at V and 2 bases at J, with 13 bases between. The CDR3 is made up of 14 amino acids. Germline CDR1 and CDR2: MNHEY and SVGAGI. The CDR3 spells CASRRGTENYGYTF. Written as DNA, the CDR3 is TGTGCCAGCAGACGGGGTACTGAGAACTATGGCTACACCTTC.

The V call is TRBV7-9, the J call TRBJ1-1; no firm D call. CDR1 and CDR2 from the germline V gene are SEHNR and FQNEAQ (reference sequence). The CDR3 runs to 12 residues. Trimming left V 2 bases short and J 5 bases short, with 6 bases between. The CDR3 sequence: CASSLTGTEAFF. CDR3 sequence (DNA): TGTGCCAGCAGCTTAACGGGGACTGAAGCTTTCTTT.

The genes are TRBV18 and TRBJ1-5; D is undetermined. From germline, CDR1 is KGHSH and CDR2 LQKENI. Deletions cut 4 bases from V and 2 bases from J, with 18 bases between. The CDR3 runs 17 residues. CDR3 region: CASSQGSGFRGNQPQHF. CDR3 bases: TGTGCCAGCTCACAGGGCAGTGGCTTTCGGGGCAATCAGCCCCAGCATTTT. The full variable domain, rest sourced from reference TRBV18 and TRBJ1-5, is NAGVMQNPRHLVRRRGQEARLRCSPMKGHSHVYWYRQLPEEGLKFMVYLQKENIIDESGMPKERFSAEFPKEGPSILRIQQVVRGDSAAYFCASSQGSGFRGNQPQHFGDGTRLSIL.

The genes are TRBV19 and TRBJ1-1; D is ambiguous. Germline CDR1 and CDR2: LNHDA and SQIVND (reference sequence). This CDR3 comprises 13 residues. The V end lost 4 bases, the J end lost 7 bases, and 13 bases lay between the germline ends. This CDR3 reads CASSSTPTGEAFF. In nucleotides, the CDR3 is TGTGCCAGTAGTAGCACCCCAACGGGTGAAGCTTTCTTT.

The chain has TRBV27 and TRBJ2-3; 8 bases align to TRBD1. This CDR3 is built from 14 residues. The V gene's germline CDR1 is MNHEY and CDR2 SMNVEV (reference sequence). V was clipped by 5 bases and J by 2 bases; unmatched bases: 3. The CDR3 sequence is CASSTGQVTDTQYF. As DNA, the CDR3 is TGTGCCAGCAGTACGGGACAGGTCACAGATACGCAGTATTTT.

This sequence joins TRBV11-2 and TRBJ1-6; TRBD1 agrees at 9 bases. This CDR3 is built from 16 residues. The V gene end was trimmed by 3 bases and the J gene end by 7 bases; junction bases not matched to a gene: 7. CDR1 and CDR2 (germline): SGHAT, FQNNGV. CDR3 sequence (DNA): TGTGCCAGCAGCTTGGGACAGGGCCTCCTGAATTCACCCCTCCACTTT. It yields the protein CASSLGQGLLNSPLHF.

V usage is TRBV7-3 and J usage is TRBJ2-1, with a possible D match to TRBD1 (6 bases). V gave up 1 base and J gave up 2 bases, with 6 bases separating them. The CDR3 totals 14 residues. Per the germline V gene, CDR1 is SGHTA and CDR2 is FQGTGA. CDR3 coding DNA: TGTGCCAGCAGCTTAAAGGGGGCCTACAATGAGCAGTTCTTC. Translation: CASSLKGAYNEQFF. The whole variable domain, filled in from reference TRBV7-3 and TRBJ2-1, reads GAGVSQTPSNKVTEKGKYVELRCDPISGHTALYWYRQSLGQGPEFLIYFQGTGAADDSGLPNDRFFAVRPEGSVSTLKIQRTERGDSAVYLCASSLKGAYNEQFFGPGTRLTVL.